This T cell receptor (beta chain) was sequenced during a study of CXCR3-negative and CXCR3-positive naive CD8 T cells. Study-wide results and caveats: The TRBV-TRBJ usage of naive CXCR3-negative and CXCR3-positive cells was similar, but that of memory cells differed. Much lower diversity was found in memory CD8+ cells, while both naive subsets had comparably high diversity.

Germline V lookup: CDR1 SGHRS, CDR2 YFSETQ. CDR3 length equals 13 residues. CD45RO-CCR7+CD27+CD95- expression identified naive CD8+ T cells. As concerns this clonotype: Antigen specificity is unknown.

Preparation of TRB cDNA libraries relied on 5' RACE carrying UMI labels. TCRdb re-called the 5' RACE reads; every CDR3 protein appears as one record, without DNA. There are about 130,000 distinct CDR3 sequences in the sample, with less than 0.3% held by the top ten. The clonotype originates from a human donor in good health. Some clones in this sample may be carry-over from other donors' samples. Sequencing was done on a sample of naive CXCR3- CD8+ T cells from blood. Sample subset: CD45RO-CCR7+CD27+CD95- naive CD8+ T cells lacking CXCR3 (TNR3-). The chain carries TRBV5-1 and TRBJ1-2; TCRdb's D call, TRBD1, is unchecked because there is no DNA. Here the CDR3 reads CASSFRGQRGYTF.